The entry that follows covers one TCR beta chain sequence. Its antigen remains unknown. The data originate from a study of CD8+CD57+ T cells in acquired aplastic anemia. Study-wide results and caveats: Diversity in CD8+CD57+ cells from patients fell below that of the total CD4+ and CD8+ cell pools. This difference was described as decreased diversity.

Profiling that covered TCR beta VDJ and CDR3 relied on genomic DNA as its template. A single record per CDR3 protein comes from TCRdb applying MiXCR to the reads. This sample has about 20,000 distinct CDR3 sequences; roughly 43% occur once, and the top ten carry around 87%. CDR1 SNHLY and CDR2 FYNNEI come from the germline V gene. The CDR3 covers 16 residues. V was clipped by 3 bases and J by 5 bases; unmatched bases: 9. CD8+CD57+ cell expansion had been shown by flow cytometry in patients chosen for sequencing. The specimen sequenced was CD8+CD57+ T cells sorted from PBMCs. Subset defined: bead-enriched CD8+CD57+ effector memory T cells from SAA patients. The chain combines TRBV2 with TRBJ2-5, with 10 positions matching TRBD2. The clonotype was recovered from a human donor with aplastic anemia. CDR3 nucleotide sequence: TGTGCCAGCAGTGACCCAAAGCGGGGGGGCGTGGAGACCCAGTACTTC. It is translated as CASSDPKRGGVETQYF.